This TCR beta chain is from a study of blood T cells in healthy people across ages. Next came a second PCR, run for roughly 6 to 11 cycles, which used a sample-barcoded 5' primer along with a J-beta primer mix. TCRdb re-analysed the 5' RACE reads in MiXCR, keeping a single row per CDR3 protein. Here the sample spans 1.2 million to 1.5 million distinct CDR3 sequences, approximately 59% being singletons. The trim removed 0 bases at V and 4 bases at J, leaving 8 bases unmatched. CDR3 size: 15 residues. The germline CDR1 and CDR2 sequences are SQVTM and ANQGSEA. This TCR was recovered from a man aged 18-30 years in good health. The chain joins TRBV29-1 to TRBJ1-1; 7 bases align to TRBD1. Sequenced: blood. The chain's CDR3 is CSVEETGTLSTEAFF. The CDR3 nucleotides are TGCAGCGTTGAAGAGACAGGGACCTTGAGCACTGAAGCTTTCTTT.